Below, one T cell receptor (beta chain) is given with its context. Antigen: not known. This entry is derived from a study of T-cell memory formation after mild COVID-19. Study-level background: TCR clusters were mostly donor specific. Study-wide results and limits: A balance of CD4 and CD8 characterized clones contracting day 15 to 85, whereas later expanders leaned CD4+.

CDR1 is SEHNR and CDR2 is FQNEAQ in the germline V gene (reference sequence). The V end was cut by 3 bases, the J end by 4 bases, with 13 bases between. This CDR3 is 16 amino acids long. Barcoded TCR alpha and TCR beta cDNA libraries with UMIs came from 5'RACE using constant-segment primers. A single record per CDR3 protein comes from TCRdb applying MiXCR to the 5' RACE reads. The sample includes approximately 260,000 distinct CDR3 sequences, 16% of them seen just once. This clonotype was obtained from a man between 18 and 29 years old who had mild COVID-19 (a few samples of this study predate the infection). Cell type and time point are not known. The chain carries TRBV7-9 and TRBJ1-6; D is undetermined. Sequencing was carried out using PBMCs or a T cell subset sorted from them (not recorded which). The CDR3 reads CASSFQPTDYNSPLHF. The CDR3 DNA follows: TGTGCCAGCAGCTTCCAGCCGACGGATTATAATTCACCCCTCCACTTT.